Below are 20 T cell receptor beta chains sequenced from a single sample in a study of blood T cell repertoires in COVID-19. Profiling relied on immunoSEQ multiplex PCR, and the TCRdb table lists in-frame clones only, not all of them. Here the sample spans more than 95,000 clones, 65% to 80% being singletons. The sample comprised peripheral blood. The receptors here all came from a man in his 70s with acute or convalescent COVID-19.

In DNA, the CDR3 is TGTGCCAGCAGCACAGGACAGCTTGTCACCGGGGAGCTGTTTTTT. It is translated as CASSTGQLVTGELFF. V is TRBV7-2 and J is TRBJ2-2; D might be TRBD1 (6 bases). The CDR3 has 15 amino acids. The V end was cut by 5 bases, the J end by 4 bases, with 14 bases between. Germline V gene data show CDR1 as SGHTA and CDR2 as FQGNSA. Using reference TRBV7-2 and TRBJ2-2 for the parts outside the CDR3, the full variable domain is GAGVSQSPSNKVTEKGKDVELRCDPISGHTALYWYRQSLGQGLEFLIYFQGNSAPDKSGLPSDRFSAERTGGSVSTLTIQRTQQEDSAVYLCASSTGQLVTGELFFGEGSRLTVL.

The chain combines TRBV13 with TRBJ2-7, with 9 positions matching TRBD2. The CDR3 is made up of 14 amino acids. V gave up 0 bases and J gave up 7 bases; unmatched junction bases: 4. Germline V gene lookup returns CDR1 PRHDT and CDR2 FYEKMQ (reference sequence). The CDR3 sequence is CASSLGRGGLEQYF. For the CDR3, the DNA is TGTGCCAGCAGCTTAGGGCGGGGGGGTCTAGAGCAGTACTTC.

This rearrangement joins TRBV7-9 to TRBJ1-2; possibly TRBD1 for D (6 bases). V was trimmed by 4 bases and J by 7 bases, leaving 19 bases between them. The CDR3 spans 15 residues. The V gene's germline CDR1 is SEHNR and CDR2 FQNEAQ (reference sequence). The CDR3 nucleotides read TGTGCCAGCAGCTCCGACGTGCGGGGGGCGGGTGGCTACACCTTC. This codes for CASSSDVRGAGGYTF.

The chain uses TRBV7-8 and TRBJ1-2; no clear D gene. CDR3 length: 15 residues. V gave up 2 bases and J gave up 0 bases, with 10 bases separating them. The germline CDR1 and CDR2 sequences are SGHVS and FQNEAQ. In DNA, the CDR3 is TGTGCCAGCAGCTTAATCCACGACACTAACTATGGCTACACCTTC. Translation gives CASSLIHDTNYGYTF. Complete variable domain (other parts from reference TRBV7-8 and TRBJ1-2): GAGVSQSPRYKVAKRGQDVALRCDPISGHVSLFWYQQALGQGPEFLTYFQNEAQLDKSGLPSDRFFAERPEGSVSTLKIQRTQQEDSAVYLCASSLIHDTNYGYTFGSGTRLTVV.

This chain links TRBV7-9 with TRBJ1-3; tentatively, D is TRBD1 (6 bases). CDR1 and CDR2 from the germline V gene are SEHNR and FQNEAQ (reference sequence). This CDR3 has 17 amino acids. V lost 4 bases and J lost 3, with 19 bases in between. The CDR3 sequence: CASSSYYYSGDGNTIYF. DNA for the CDR3: TGTGCCAGCAGCTCATACTATTATTCAGGGGATGGAAACACCATATATTTT.

This clone appeared a single time. The genes are TRBV28 and TRBJ1-1, with 9 positions matching TRBD1. In germline, CDR1 is MDHEN, CDR2 SYDVKM. The CDR3 runs 16 residues. With V trimmed by 5 bases and J by 3 bases, 10 bases remained unmatched. The CDR3, as DNA: TGTGCCAGCAGTGGACAGGGGAGATTCGGTGACACTGAAGCTTTCTTT. The encoded protein is CASSGQGRFGDTEAFF.

V is TRBV5-1 and J is TRBJ2-1; 9 bases agree with TRBD1. Germline loops: CDR1 SGHRS, CDR2 YFSETQ. This CDR3 comprises 15 residues. Germline trimming cut 4 bases from V and 6 bases from J; bases unmatched to any gene: 8. The CDR3 is CASSMGQGVPNEQFF. CDR3 sequence (DNA): TGCGCCAGCAGCATGGGACAGGGAGTTCCCAATGAGCAGTTCTTC.

The chain is built from TRBV6-6 and TRBJ2-3, with a possible D match to TRBD1 (6 bases). Trimming pared 6 bases from V and 3 bases from J, leaving 19 bases between. The CDR3 contains 16 residues. In germline, CDR1 is MNHNY, CDR2 SVGAGI (reference sequence). The CDR3 region has the DNA TGTGCCAGCAGCTACCAACAGGGTTCAGGGACAGATACGCAGTATTTT. It specifies CASSYQQGSGTDTQYF.

V is TRBV19 and J is TRBJ1-5; TRBD1 is a possible D gene (6 bases). This CDR3 region has 16 residues. Trimming shortened V by 1 base and J by 6 bases, and 16 bases separated the two germline ends. Germline CDR1 LNHDA, CDR2 SQIVND (reference sequence). In DNA, the CDR3 is TGTGCCAGTAGTATAGGGGGGCCTGGGTCACGTCAGCCCCAGCATTTT. Residues: CASSIGGPGSRQPQHF.

Worth noting for this clone: This specimen includes other DNA sequences encoding the same CDR3. The chain couples TRBV7-6 to TRBJ2-5, with a possible D match to TRBD2 (5 bases). Trimming cost V 5 bases and J 5 bases, with 6 bases left between them. CDR3 length equals 11 residues. In germline, CDR1 is SGHVS, CDR2 FNYEAQ. The CDR3 loop is CASSPGETQYF. As DNA, the CDR3 is TGTGCCAGCAGCCCGGGGGAGACCCAGTACTTC. Supplemented by reference TRBV7-6 and TRBJ2-5, the full variable domain reads GAGVSQSPRYKVTKRGQDVALRCDPISGHVSLYWYRQALGQGPEFLTYFNYEAQQDKSGLPNDRFSAERPEGSISTLTIQRTEQRDSAMYRCASSPGETQYFGPGTRLLVL.

The table lists this clone with a count of one. CDR3 protein: CASSFIANTGELFF. As DNA, the CDR3 is TGCGCCAGCAGCTTCATAGCGAACACCGGGGAGCTGTTTTTT. The rearrangement links TRBV5-1 to TRBJ2-2; D not certain. V lost 2 bases to trimming and J lost 0 bases, with 5 bases between them. The CDR3 consists of 14 residues. Germline V gene data show CDR1 as SGHRS and CDR2 as YFSETQ.

The J gene is TRBJ1-4, the V gene TRBV7-9; 7 bases line up with TRBD1. The V and J ends lost 1 base and 7 bases, in that order; junction bases with no gene match: 6. This CDR3 is built from 15 residues. In germline, CDR1 is SEHNR, CDR2 FQNEAQ (reference sequence). CDR3 in amino acids: CASSLEGGLGEKLFF. Here the CDR3 DNA reads TGTGCCAGCAGCTTAGAAGGGGGCTTGGGTGAAAAACTGTTTTTT.

The rearrangement joins TRBV19 to TRBJ2-1, with TRBD2 matching over 10 bases. Germline CDR1 reads LNHDA; CDR2 reads SQIVND (reference sequence). This CDR3 has 17 residues. V shed 1 base and J 6 bases; nucleotides not matched to a gene: 9. This CDR3 is CASSIGPLAGVRNEQFF. CDR3 nucleotide sequence: TGTGCCAGTAGTATAGGCCCCCTAGCGGGGGTTCGCAATGAGCAGTTCTTC.

The V call is TRBV5-6, the J call TRBJ2-7; TRBD2 is a possible D gene (6 bases). The germline V and J ends were trimmed by 0 bases and 6 bases, with 13 bases remaining between them. The germline gives CDR1 SGHDT, CDR2 YYEEEE. The CDR3 runs 14 residues. This CDR3 reads CASSLVWGESEQYF. The CDR3 DNA is TGTGCCAGCAGCTTGGTCTGGGGGGAGAGCGAGCAGTACTTC.

The gene calls are TRBV11-3 and TRBJ2-1; TRBD1 agrees at 7 bases. The germline CDR1 and CDR2 sequences are SGHNT and YENEEA. CDR3 length: 15 residues. J gave up 4 bases and V 5 bases, and 8 bases lay outside the gene matches. The chain's CDR3 is CASSPRTGLYNEQFF. The CDR3 nucleotides read TGTGCCAGCAGCCCTAGGACAGGATTATACAATGAGCAGTTCTTC. Variable domain in full (rest from reference TRBV11-3 and TRBJ2-1): EAGVVQSPRYKIIEKKQPVAFWCNPISGHNTLYWYLQNLGQGPELLIRYENEEAVDDSQLPKDRFSAERLKGVDSTLKIQPAELGDSAVYLCASSPRTGLYNEQFFGPGTRLTVL.

CDR3 sequence: CASSPRLDPYEQYF. CDR3 nucleotide sequence: TGCGCCAGCAGCCCAAGACTAGATCCCTACGAGCAGTACTTC. This chain links TRBV5-1 with TRBJ2-7; tentatively, D is TRBD2 (6 bases). The CDR3 is 14 amino acids. V lost 4 bases and J lost 2, with 13 bases in between. Germline V lookup: CDR1 SGHRS, CDR2 YFSETQ.

The chain carries TRBV6-5 and TRBJ1-5; 7 bases are a match to TRBD1. The J segment lost 7 bases and the V segment lost 2 bases, leaving 2 bases of the junction unmatched. The CDR3 spans 13 residues. In germline, CDR1 is MNHEY, CDR2 SVGAGI. Here the CDR3 DNA reads TGTGCCAGCAGTTACGACAGGGAACAGCCCCAGCATTTT. Protein product: CASSYDREQPQHF.

The chain is built from TRBV9 and TRBJ2-3; 7 nucleotides match TRBD1. This CDR3 has 16 amino acids. V was pared by 0 bases and J by 3 bases, with 7 bases of the junction left unmatched. Per germline, CDR1 SGDLS and CDR2 YYNGEE. The CDR3 reads CASSVGVGGLTDTQYF. In nucleotides, the CDR3 is TGTGCCAGCAGCGTAGGAGTAGGGGGCTTAACAGATACGCAGTATTTT.

This clone was counted only a few times. The chain links TRBV7-9 to TRBJ2-1; D possibly corresponds to TRBD1 (6 bases). This CDR3 region has 14 residues. Between the trimmed V and J ends, which lost 6 bases and 8 bases, there was a span of 17 bases. The germline V gene encodes CDR1 SEHNR and CDR2 FQNEAQ (reference sequence). The CDR3 here is CASRKTGTKDEQFF. The CDR3 DNA reads TGTGCCAGCAGAAAAACCGGGACAAAGGATGAGCAGTTCTTC.

The chain links TRBV10-3 to TRBJ2-5, with 11 bases aligning to TRBD1. The length of the CDR3 is 15 residues. V trimming: 4 bases; J trimming: 5 bases; junction bases outside the gene matches: 6. Germline-derived CDR1 and CDR2 are ENHRY and SYGVKD. CDR3 DNA sequence: TGTGCCATCAGTGGAGGACAGGGGGCGGGGGAGACCCAGTACTTC. It is translated as CAISGGQGAGETQYF.